The clone carrying this T cell receptor (beta chain) has a single count. The antigen remains undetermined. V lost 7 bases, J lost 1 base, and 14 bases lay in between. This CDR3 spans 13 amino acids. CDR1 GTSNPN and CDR2 SVGIG come from the germline V gene (reference sequence). This sample was taken from a study of cytomegalovirus exposure and HLA in healthy donors. The primer mix had 60 Vbeta and 13 Jbeta primers. The data were produced by immunoSEQ multiplex PCR, yet TCRdb's version contains in-frame clones alone and is incomplete. The data contain under 200,000 clones, around 77% of them singletons. Study-wide results and caveats: Altogether, some 170 TCR beta chains were recorded as cytomegalovirus-associated. Earlier results showed most TCR beta V segments being productive about 87% or about 30% of the time. The study found most TCR sequences rare, yet found some public TCRs in many donors. There were several of the most significant clusters that appeared linked to common viral pathogens in a later analysis.

The specimen was PBMCs. The rearrangement links TRBV30 to TRBJ2-7; TRBD1 is a possible D gene (6 bases). This receptor was taken from a man in his fifties or sixties in good health and CMV-seronegative. The DNA of the CDR3 is TGTGCCTACCGACCGGGACAATCCTACGAGCAGTACTTC. The encoded protein is CAYRPGQSYEQYF.